This T cell receptor beta chain was documented in a study of cytomegalovirus exposure and HLA in healthy donors. Germline CDR1 reads MDHEN; CDR2 reads SYDVKM. CDR3 length: 13 residues. V lost 9 bases to trimming and J lost 9 bases, with 21 bases between them. This PCR relied on a set of 60 Vbeta primers and 13 Jbeta primers. Produced via immunoSEQ multiplex PCR; TCRdb's table is partial and in-frame only. The data contain 130,000 to 150,000 clones, roughly 64% of them seen just once; the ten biggest clones take up 3%. The genes are TRBV28 and TRBJ2-7; D is unclear. The receptor was derived from a woman younger than 45 in good health and CMV-seropositive. Source material: PBMCs. The CDR3, as DNA: TGTGCCAGTACGTCCCCGGCACTACGAGGGCAGTACTTC. Translated, it gives CASTSPALRGQYF.